The 5 T cell receptor beta chains listed next were all sequenced from one sample in a study of cytomegalovirus exposure and HLA in healthy donors. The PCR contained 60 Vbeta and 13 Jbeta primers. Only in-frame clones appear in the TCRdb table, and some are missing; sequencing was by immunoSEQ multiplex PCR. The sample gives 100,000 to 150,000 clones, 15% of which show up once; 1.9% is in the top ten. Sequencing was performed on PBMCs. Receptor source: a woman in her late teens or twenties in good health and CMV-seronegative.

Only a few counts were recorded for this clone. This rearrangement joins TRBV4-1 to TRBJ2-7; maybe TRBD1 (6 bases). The germline V and J ends were trimmed by 1 base and 2 bases, with 15 bases remaining between them. CDR1 and CDR2 (germline): MGHRA, YSYEKL. CDR3 length equals 16 residues. The DNA for the CDR3 is TGCGCCAGCAGCCAAGGGCCCCGGGACACTCCCTACGAGCAGTACTTC. Amino acids: CASSQGPRDTPYEQYF.

V and J are TRBV7-2 and TRBJ2-3, with D possibly matching TRBD2 (6 bases). The CDR3 runs to 14 residues. Trimming took 1 base from V and 4 from J, leaving 9 bases between them. Germline lookup yields CDR1 SGHTA and CDR2 FQGNSA. The CDR3 protein is CASSLGRGPDTQYF. The DNA of the CDR3 is TGTGCCAGCAGCTTAGGGAGGGGTCCAGATACGCAGTATTTT.

The chain employs TRBV27 and TRBJ2-3; possible D gene TRBD2, 7 bases. V shed 5 bases and J shed 6 bases, with 27 bases lying between them. CDR1 is MNHEY, CDR2 SMNVEV, per germline (reference sequence). This CDR3 is built from 18 residues. The chain's CDR3 is CASSLLLSGGPRGDTQYF. The CDR3 coding sequence is TGTGCCAGCAGTCTCCTCCTCTCGGGGGGACCAAGGGGGGATACGCAGTATTTT.

The chain has TRBV19 and TRBJ2-5, with 7 bases fitting TRBD2. Germline lookup yields CDR1 LNHDA and CDR2 SQIVND (reference sequence). J gave up 1 base and V 10 bases, and 12 bases lay outside the gene matches. The CDR3 has 15 amino acids. CDR3 nucleotides: TGTGCCACTGGGACTACCCACTCAATCCAAGAGACCCAGTACTTC. It encodes CATGTTHSIQETQYF.

V and J are TRBV7-9 and TRBJ1-6; TRBD1 aligns across 7 bases. V lost 5 bases, J lost 7 bases, and 8 bases stayed unmatched. The CDR3 totals 15 residues. Looked up from germline, CDR1 is SEHNR and CDR2 is FQNEAQ (reference sequence). The CDR3 nucleotides are TGTGCCAGCAGCAACACCGGGACAGCCAATTCACCCCTCCACTTT. Translated, it gives CASSNTGTANSPLHF.